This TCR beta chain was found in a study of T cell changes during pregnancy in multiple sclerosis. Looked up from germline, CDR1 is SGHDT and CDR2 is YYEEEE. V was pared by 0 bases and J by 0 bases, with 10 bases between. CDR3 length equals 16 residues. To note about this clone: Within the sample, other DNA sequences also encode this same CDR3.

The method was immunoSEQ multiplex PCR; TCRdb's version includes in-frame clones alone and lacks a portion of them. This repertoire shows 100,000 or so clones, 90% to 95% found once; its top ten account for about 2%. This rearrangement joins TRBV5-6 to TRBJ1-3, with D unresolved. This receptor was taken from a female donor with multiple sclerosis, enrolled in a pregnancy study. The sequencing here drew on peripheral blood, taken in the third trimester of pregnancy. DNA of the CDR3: TGTGCCAGCAGCTTGGTGGGCGACATCTCTGGAAACACCATATATTTT. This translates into CASSLVGDISGNTIYF.